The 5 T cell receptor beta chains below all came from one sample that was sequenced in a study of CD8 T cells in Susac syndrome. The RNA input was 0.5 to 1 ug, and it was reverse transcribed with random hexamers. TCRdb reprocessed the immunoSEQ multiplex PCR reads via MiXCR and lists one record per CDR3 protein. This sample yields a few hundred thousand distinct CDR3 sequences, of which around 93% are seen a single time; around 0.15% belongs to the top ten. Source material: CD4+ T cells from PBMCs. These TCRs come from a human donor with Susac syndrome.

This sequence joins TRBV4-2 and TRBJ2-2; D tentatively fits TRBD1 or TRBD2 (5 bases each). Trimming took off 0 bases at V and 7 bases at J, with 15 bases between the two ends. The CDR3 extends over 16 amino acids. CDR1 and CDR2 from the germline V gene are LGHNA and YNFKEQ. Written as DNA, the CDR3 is TGTGCCAGCAGCCAAGATCCGGGGCAGGATTACGGGGAGCTGTTTTTT. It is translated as CASSQDPGQDYGELFF.

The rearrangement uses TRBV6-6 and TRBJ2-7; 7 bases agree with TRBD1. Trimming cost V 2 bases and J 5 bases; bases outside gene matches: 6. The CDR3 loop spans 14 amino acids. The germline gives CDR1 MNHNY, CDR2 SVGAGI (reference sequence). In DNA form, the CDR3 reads TGTGCCAGCAGTTACACGACAGGGTACCACGAGCAGTACTTC. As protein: CASSYTTGYHEQYF.

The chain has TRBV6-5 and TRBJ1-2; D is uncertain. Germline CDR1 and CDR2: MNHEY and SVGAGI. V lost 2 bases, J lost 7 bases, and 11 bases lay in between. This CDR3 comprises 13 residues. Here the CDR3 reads CASSYRREGGYTF. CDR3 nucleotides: TGTGCCAGCAGTTACAGGCGGGAAGGTGGCTACACCTTC.

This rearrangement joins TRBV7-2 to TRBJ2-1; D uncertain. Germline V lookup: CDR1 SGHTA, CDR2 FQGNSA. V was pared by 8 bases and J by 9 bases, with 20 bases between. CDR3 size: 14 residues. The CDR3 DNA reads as TGTGCCAGCTTTACCATCCTAGGGCCCGGTGAGCAGTTCTTC. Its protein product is CASFTILGPGEQFF.

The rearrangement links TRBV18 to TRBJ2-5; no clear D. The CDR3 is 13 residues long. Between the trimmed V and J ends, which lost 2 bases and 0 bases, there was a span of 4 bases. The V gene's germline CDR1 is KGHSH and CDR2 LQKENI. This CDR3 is CASSPRYQETQYF. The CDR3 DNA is TGTGCCAGCTCACCAAGGTACCAAGAGACCCAGTACTTC.